The entry that follows covers one T cell receptor (beta chain) sequence. This clone was seen a few times. The antigen this receptor binds is unknown. Base-call qualities are not available, and no considerably larger clone is one nucleotide away. The cohort was made up of several hundred healthy bone marrow donors. All cohort members were sampled while nominally healthy, although unrecorded immune exposures were likely present. The donor tested CMV seronegative, placing the donor among the approximately 400 seronegative members of the cohort. Every donor gave a peripheral blood sample, and the peripheral blood mononuclear cells from that sample were used for TCR beta sequencing. The Qiagen DNeasy Blood Extraction Kit was used to extract genomic DNA from the blood cell samples. The library was produced with the immunoSEQ multiplex PCR assay. For the multiplex PCR, a mixture combining 60 forward primers for TCR Vbeta segments and 13 reverse primers for TCR Jbeta segments was used. A multiplex PCR assay on genomic DNA amplified the CDR3 region of rearranged TCR beta genes. The Illumina HiSeq System was used to sequence the amplified TCR beta libraries as 87-base-pair reads. The authors processed their data as follows. A later analysis tallied around 82 million unique TCR beta chains across the roughly 610 repertoires, and around 10 million of those chains were shared by two or more donors. Raw reads were error-corrected and collapsed into unique sequences with a nearest-neighbor algorithm that merged closely related sequences to remove PCR and sequencing errors. Alignment of CDR3 sequences to IMGT reference sequences was used to assign V, D and J gene segments. For a sequence to be retained, a match of at least six nucleotides was required to both a V gene segment and a J gene segment. Rearrangements were called productive when the CDR3 lacked stop codons and stayed in frame with V and J; all others were non-productive. Following IMGT convention, CDR3 was defined as the stretch from the second conserved V-encoded cysteine up to the conserved J-encoded phenylalanine. The earlier analysis of approximately 590 of the donors excluded any sequence lacking an unambiguous match to a single V gene segment. An earlier analysis of a few hundred of the donors called V segments functional above 56.7% productive rearrangements and segregating when the between-donor standard deviation exceeded 5%. To diagnose cytomegalovirus status from the catalog of TCR beta chain sequences, a statistical classification framework was built. In a later analysis, V and J genes were assigned by comparing TCR nucleotide sequences against IMGT/GENE-DB human TR gene sequences. In a later analysis, CDR3 sequences and most-parsimonious VDJ recombination scenarios were assigned using the TCRdist pipeline. In a later analysis, every TCR beta chain was defined by the combination of its CDR3 amino acid sequence and its V-gene family, and reads without a unique V-gene family were dropped. As a way to deal with suspected cross-contamination and a sequencing artifact, a later analysis dropped 500 to 700 nucleotide sequences that were highly shared and had low generation probability. In a later analysis, a clonal expansion index for each public chain was calculated from normalized within-repertoire ranks of inferred template counts. A later analysis computed generation probabilities with a VDJ recombination model fitted to out-of-frame rearrangements, and checked the results against IGoR. In a later analysis, hypergeometric tests were used to score TCR-TCR, TCR-HLA and TCR-CMV co-occurrence, with a repertoire-size bias correction applied to TCR pairs. A later analysis estimated false discovery rates by permuting HLA or CMV assignments 20 times. In a later analysis, co-occurring TCRs were grouped using DBSCAN, with TCRdist sequence similarity added in when clustering inside HLA-allele-positive subsets. Repertoires with fewer than 30,000 or more than 120,000 public chains, plus five repertoires with anomalous nucleotide sharing, were excluded from co-occurrence clustering. This is the immuneACCESS table as TCRdb keeps it, with only in-frame sequences that have V and J called. A part of the clones is gone; compared with another copy, unresolved V genes explain less than half, and the rest is unexplained. V, J and clone size reflect that table, while D and trimming were determined from the DNA. This sample holds some 160,000 clones; roughly 80% were observed only once. Together, the top ten hold over 1.1% of the sample.

CDR1 and CDR2 (SGHDN, FVKESK) derive from the germline V gene. Germline trimming: 0 bases from V, 9 bases from J; junction bases outside gene matches: 9. The CDR3, from cysteine to phenylalanine, totals 16 residues. The retained sequence is limited to the CDR3, 48 bases, with the frame set at the first base. These data are taken from a study of cytomegalovirus exposure and HLA in healthy donors (dated by TCRdb to 2016 to 2017). Background on the whole study: An earlier analysis of several hundred of the donors reported 250 to 350 Gb of sequence data and 100 million to 140 million unique TCR beta sequences from 150 million to 200 million T cells. Of the 300 to 400 genotyped donors, over 70% fell in the genetic ancestry cluster associated with self-reported Caucasian donors. The aim of the study was to test whether cataloging public T cell receptors could identify signatures of past pathogen exposure. Typing coverage varied by locus: roughly 620-640 donors for A, B, C, DRB1 and DQB1; roughly 520 for DQA1; around 570 for DPA1; 400 to 480 for DPB1. Class I and class II HLA loci were covered by the typing at four-digit resolution. On average, 235,054 unique TCR beta nucleotide sequences were sequenced per donor among more than 350 genotyped donors of the cohort, with around 19% of those sequences being non-productive. Rather than using new phenotypic data, the later analysis identified candidate immune exposures from TCR beta sequences and from how often those sequences occurred across donors. To predict cytomegalovirus infection status, the study combined high-throughput TCR immunosequencing, statistical association of individual TCRs with disease status, and machine learning. Alongside the repertoire data, information on donor age, sex, ethnicity and CMV serostatus was compiled. A later genetic analysis took genome-wide SNP genotypes for about 55% of the 666 donors and used that subset as a discovery cohort. In a later analysis, previously published TCR beta repertoires from 500 to 750 donors were re-analyzed and high-resolution HLA genotyping was added so that TCR occurrence patterns could be studied. An earlier analysis of several hundred of the donors used high-throughput TCR beta sequencing to judge whether each TCR beta V gene segment behaved as functional or pseudogenic. About 300 gigabases of sequencing data and tens of millions of unique TCR sequences were included in an early release covering roughly 600 HLA-typed donors. Because of strong linkage in the cohort, roughly five DR-DQ haplotypes were treated as single units for association and clustering. All discovery cohort repertoires had been generated using a single sequencing platform. A separate validation cohort of roughly 130 different subjects was used in addition to the roughly 670-subject first cohort. Using immunosequencing, the study profiled T cell repertoires from fewer than 700 subjects and related those repertoires to cytomegalovirus serostatus. Here is what the overall study found, with its caveats: Linkage disequilibrium might explain the correlated functional status among segregating V segments, but an unknown experimental factor could not be excluded. According to a later analysis, TCR association rates differed among HLA loci, with DRB1 alleles showing the most associated TCRs and HLA-C alleles showing the fewest. CMV serostatus was the only immune exposure information available for the cohort. According to a later analysis, parvovirus B19, influenza, CMV and Epstein-Barr virus appeared linked to several top co-occurrence clusters. Most TCR sequences were observed very rarely across donors, whereas some public TCRs were present in many individuals. In a later analysis, HLA-associated TCR beta chains showed more clonal expansion and lower generation probabilities than non-associated chains that were equally common. Some IMGT-functional V segments, including TRBV6-2 and TRBV6-3, could not be told apart with the 87-base-pair reads, so those segments were excluded. Most CMV-associated TCR beta chains appeared to be HLA-restricted in a later analysis, and the HLA associations seemed to be driven largely by CMV exposure. An earlier analysis of 587 of the donors showed that most TCR beta V segments appeared in productive rearrangements either about 87% or about 30% of the time, which broadly matched IMGT annotations. Because HLA typing was unavailable for some donors at each locus, only the typed subset was used in association tests. A later genetic analysis associated a missense DCLRE1C variant with V-gene and J-gene trimming of TCR beta chains, and an independent cohort replicated the association. A further reported finding was that TCR beta sequences accurately predicted the HLA-A and HLA-B alleles for most subjects in the first cohort. In vitro tests confirmed that a few of the cytomegalovirus-associated TCR beta chains recognize cytomegalovirus antigens. A cluster of highly shared sequence variants was judged likely to be a technical artifact of the sequencing pipeline. Cytomegalovirus status was reported to be diagnosed by the classifier with high specificity and sensitivity in both the original and validation cohorts. A later analysis associated approximately 17,000 TCR beta sequences with specific HLA alleles at a false discovery rate of 0.05. In the study, approximately 150 TCR beta chains were listed as associated with cytomegalovirus. The authors suggested that the approach could potentially be generalized to other disease states and immunological phenotypes. According to a later genetic analysis, donors in an Asian-associated ancestry cluster had fewer N-insertions in productive TCRs than the approximately 710-donor mean. When HLA alleles, especially DR and DQ, strongly co-occurred, attributing TCR associations to individual alleles was difficult. Only TCR beta chains were sequenced in this cohort, and the absence of alpha or paired-chain data limited detectable features. The presence/absence analyses assumed that sequencing depth was roughly uniform across donors, and that assumption may not be true. The earlier analysis of about 600 of the donors excluded seventeen rarely observed V segments, including chromosome 9 orphons, because counts were too low.

The sequenced sample consisted of PBMCs. This receptor was identified in a male donor in good health and CMV-seronegative. Here the chain combines TRBV14 and TRBJ2-7; the central 12 bases match TRBD2. The CDR3 region has the sequence CASSQDLAGGRLGQYF. The DNA is TGTGCCAGCAGCCAAGACCTAGCGGGAGGGCGGCTTGGGCAGTACTTC.